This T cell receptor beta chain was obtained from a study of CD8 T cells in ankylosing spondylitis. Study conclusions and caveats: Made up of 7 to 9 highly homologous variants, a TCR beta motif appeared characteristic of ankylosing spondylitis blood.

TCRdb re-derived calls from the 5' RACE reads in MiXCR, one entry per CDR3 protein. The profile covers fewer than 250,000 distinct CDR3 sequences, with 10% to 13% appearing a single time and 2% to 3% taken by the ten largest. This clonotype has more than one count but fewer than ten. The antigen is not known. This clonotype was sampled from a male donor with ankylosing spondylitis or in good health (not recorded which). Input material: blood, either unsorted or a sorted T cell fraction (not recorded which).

This chain's CDR3 is CASSPEGSSYEQYF. Here the CDR3 DNA reads TGCGCCAGCAGCCCAGAAGGCTCCTCCTACGAGCAGTACTTC. The V gene is TRBV5-1, the J gene TRBJ2-7; D not resolved. Germline values: CDR1 SGHRS, CDR2 YFSETQ. This CDR3 has 14 amino acids. The V end lost 4 bases, the J end lost 0 bases, and 11 bases lay between the germline ends.